One and the same sample provided the 9 T cell receptor beta chains below, sequenced in a study of T-cell reconstitution after alpha-beta-depleted transplantation in children. For TCRbeta, the library was prepared with unique molecular identifiers. Via MiXCR, TCRdb re-called the PCR reads, giving one row per CDR3 protein. The sample records approximately 1,000,000 distinct CDR3 sequences, roughly 29% being singletons. Sample: PBMCs, mostly from graft donor cells, taken 360 days after TCRalphabeta/CD19-depleted stem cell transplant. These receptors originate from a boy younger than two who had a stem cell transplant for SCID, so the T cells may come from the graft donor.

This clonotype has more than one count but fewer than ten. V gene TRBV12-3 or TRBV12-4 combines with J gene TRBJ2-7; D not resolved. There are 15 residues in the CDR3. V was shortened by 6 bases and J by 2 bases, with 17 bases between the two germline ends. This CDR3 is CASSPAPNRPYEQYF. The CDR3 nucleotides read TGTGCCAGCAGCCCTGCCCCTAACAGACCCTACGAGCAGTACTTC.

This rearrangement joins TRBV12-3 or TRBV12-4 to TRBJ2-7, with 14 positions matching TRBD2. With 5 bases clipped from V and 0 bases from J, the junction kept 9 bases outside the gene matches. This CDR3 has 18 residues. The CDR3 reads CASSLTRTSGGPSYEQYF. CDR3 bases: TGTGCCAGCAGTCTCACCCGGACTAGCGGGGGGCCCTCCTACGAGCAGTACTTC.

The rearrangement links TRBV2 to TRBJ2-2, with D perhaps matching TRBD1 (6 bases). The ends were cut back, 3 bases at V and 6 bases at J, with 14 bases in the middle. The CDR3 has 15 amino acids. CDR1 is SNHLY and CDR2 is FYNNEI in the germline V gene. Here the CDR3 reads CASSDPGEVAGELFF. The CDR3 DNA reads as TGTGCCAGCAGTGACCCAGGGGAAGTTGCCGGGGAGCTGTTTTTT. The variable domain in full, with the rest retrieved from reference TRBV2 and TRBJ2-2, is EPEVTQTPSHQVTQMGQEVILRCVPISNHLYFYWYRQILGQKVEFLVSFYNNEISEKSEIFDDQFSVERPDGSNFTLKIRSTKLEDSAMYFCASSDPGEVAGELFFGEGSRLTVL.

This chain uses TRBV6-5 with TRBJ1-5; 9 bases are a match to TRBD1. Germline values: CDR1 MNHEY, CDR2 SVGAGI. The ends lost 4 bases at V and 4 bases at J; junction bases unmatched: 5. CDR3 length equals 15 residues. DNA of the CDR3: TGTGCCAGCAGTTCCGCCGACAGGGGGAATCAGCCCCAGCATTTT. This sequence encodes CASSSADRGNQPQHF.

V is TRBV5-1 and J is TRBJ2-6; no reliable D call. The V end lost 0 bases, the J end lost 7 bases, and 11 bases lay between the germline ends. The CDR3 contains 15 residues. The germline gives CDR1 SGHRS, CDR2 YFSETQ. DNA of the CDR3: TGCGCCAGCAGCTTGGGGTTCGTAAGAGCCAACGTCCTGACTTTC. Protein product: CASSLGFVRANVLTF.

The chain has TRBV24-1 and TRBJ2-1, with a weak D call TRBD2 (6 bases). There are 17 residues in the CDR3. Per germline, CDR1 KGHDR and CDR2 SFDVKD. V dropped 2 bases and J dropped 3 bases, with 16 bases sitting between them. CDR3 sequence: CATSDSAIGGVYNEQFF. The CDR3 coding sequence is TGTGCCACCAGTGATTCCGCGATCGGCGGGGTCTACAATGAGCAGTTCTTC.

This clonotype was detected only a few times. This sequence joins TRBV28 and TRBJ2-7, with D uncertain. The V and J ends lost 6 bases and 5 bases respectively, with 17 bases between them. The germline CDR1 and CDR2 sequences are MDHEN and SYDVKM. The CDR3 length is 14 residues. The CDR3 spells CASSSRPVYDEQYF. The CDR3 DNA reads TGTGCCAGCAGCTCAAGACCCGTCTATGACGAGCAGTACTTC.

A few counts support this clonotype. The J gene is TRBJ2-2, the V gene TRBV20-1; weak D call: TRBD2 (5 bases). The V end lost 3 bases, the J end lost 1 base, and 12 bases lay between the germline ends. Germline loops: CDR1 DFQATT, CDR2 SNEGSKA (reference sequence). This CDR3 comprises 15 residues. CDR3: CSARVADLNTGELFF. CDR3 nucleotide sequence: TGCAGTGCTAGGGTCGCGGACTTGAACACCGGGGAGCTGTTTTTT.

The chain is built from TRBV24-1 and TRBJ2-1; 9 bases align to TRBD1. The ends lost 5 bases at V and 6 bases at J; junction bases unmatched: 7. The CDR3 is 15 residues long. Germline CDR1 KGHDR, CDR2 SFDVKD. The CDR3 protein is CATSGRQGGFNEQFF. The CDR3 bases are TGTGCCACCAGTGGCCGACAGGGGGGTTTCAATGAGCAGTTCTTC.